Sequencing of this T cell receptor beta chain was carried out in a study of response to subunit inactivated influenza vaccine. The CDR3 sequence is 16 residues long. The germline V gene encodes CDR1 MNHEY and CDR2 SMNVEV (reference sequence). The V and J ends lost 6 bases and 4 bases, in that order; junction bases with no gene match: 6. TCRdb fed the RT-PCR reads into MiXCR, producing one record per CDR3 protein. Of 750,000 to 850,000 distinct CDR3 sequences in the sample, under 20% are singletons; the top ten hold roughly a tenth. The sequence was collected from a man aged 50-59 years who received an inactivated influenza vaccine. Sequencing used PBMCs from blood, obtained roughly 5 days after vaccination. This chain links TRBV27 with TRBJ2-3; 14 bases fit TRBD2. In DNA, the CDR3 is TGTGCCAGCAGACCCCGGGGACTAGCGGGAGCAGATACGCAGTATTTT. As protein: CASRPRGLAGADTQYF.